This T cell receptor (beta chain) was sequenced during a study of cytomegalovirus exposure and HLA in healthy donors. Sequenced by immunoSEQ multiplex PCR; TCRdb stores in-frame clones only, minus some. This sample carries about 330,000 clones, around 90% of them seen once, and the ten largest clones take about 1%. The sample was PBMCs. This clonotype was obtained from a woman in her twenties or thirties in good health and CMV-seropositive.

CDR3: CASSPPGREQYF. CDR3 in DNA: TGTGCCAGCTCACCACCAGGGCGGGAGCAGTACTTC. This chain links TRBV18 with TRBJ2-7; no reliable D call. The germline V and J ends were trimmed by 0 bases and 7 bases, with 7 bases remaining between them. The V gene's germline CDR1 is KGHSH and CDR2 LQKENI. The CDR3 extends over 12 amino acids.